The 20 T cell receptor beta chains presented below share a single source sample, sequenced in a study of beta chain features in type 1 diabetes. Since all of the isolated RNA was reverse transcribed, expressed TCRB transcripts were what got sequenced. Data came from immunoSEQ multiplex PCR; TCRdb stores just in-frame clones and leaves some out. The sample records 300,000 to 450,000 clones, 15% to 20% being singletons. Material: naive CD4+ T cells from blood. The receptors here all came from a woman aged 18-29 years in good health.

The chain links TRBV18 to TRBJ2-1; D gene uncertain. Trimming stripped 5 bases from V and 4 bases from J, with 12 bases between. This CDR3 region has 14 residues. CDR1 is KGHSH and CDR2 is LQKENI in the germline V gene. The CDR3 DNA reads TGTGCCAGCTCATCGTCCGCTAGGTACAATGAGCAGTTCTTC. Translating it yields CASSSSARYNEQFF.

This clone showed up just a few times. V usage is TRBV4-3 and J usage is TRBJ1-6; D may be TRBD1 (5 bases). The V end was cut by 1 base, the J end by 10 bases, with 8 bases between. Germline assignment: CDR1 LGHNA and CDR2 YSLEER. The CDR3 totals 13 residues. CDR3 sequence reads: CASSQGGRSPLHF. DNA of the CDR3: TGCGCCAGCAGCCAAGGGGGCCGATCACCCCTCCACTTT.

This clone showed up just a few times. This chain links TRBV13 with TRBJ2-3; D is perhaps TRBD1 (6 bases). Trimming pared 2 bases from V and 1 base from J, leaving 19 bases between. CDR1 and CDR2 (germline): PRHDT, FYEKMQ (reference sequence). The CDR3 extends over 18 amino acids. CDR3 DNA: TGTGCCAGCAGCTTATACTATGCAGGGGACGGTCGCACAGATACGCAGTATTTT. This encodes CASSLYYAGDGRTDTQYF.

There are a few counts of this clone. The chain uses TRBV7-2 and TRBJ2-5, with 7 nucleotides matching TRBD2. J lost 4 bases, V lost 3 bases, and 2 bases had no gene match. In germline, CDR1 is SGHTA, CDR2 FQGNSA. The CDR3 length is 13 residues. The CDR3 DNA is TGTGCCAGCAGCTTTGCGGGAGCAGAGACCCAGTACTTC. Amino acids: CASSFAGAETQYF.

The chain uses TRBV29-1 and TRBJ1-2; 7 nucleotides line up with TRBD1. This CDR3 comprises 13 residues. CDR1 SQVTM and CDR2 ANQGSEA come from the germline V gene. J lost 8 bases, V lost 5 bases, and 11 bases had no gene match. The CDR3 DNA reads as TGCAGCGTTAAACGGACAGGCCTGGGGGGCTACACCTTC. Its translation: CSVKRTGLGGYTF.

This clone was observed a handful of times. The V call is TRBV7-2, the J call TRBJ2-5; 10 positions match TRBD2. CDR3 length: 18 amino acids. V trimming: 1 base; J trimming: 4 bases; junction bases outside the gene matches: 12. Germline CDR1 SGHTA, CDR2 FQGNSA. The CDR3: CASSLGGTSDYRGETQYF. In DNA form, the CDR3 reads TGTGCCAGCAGCTTAGGGGGGACTAGCGACTACCGAGGAGAGACCCAGTACTTC.

This clone has a handful of counts. The chain employs TRBV30 and TRBJ1-3; no reliable D call. The germline V gene has CDR1 GTSNPN and CDR2 SVGIG (reference sequence). V was shortened by 1 base and J by 2 bases, with 6 bases between the two germline ends. This CDR3 comprises 13 residues. The CDR3 bases are TGTGCCTGGAGTGACGGTACTGGAAACACCATATATTTT. Its protein product is CAWSDGTGNTIYF.

The chain recombines TRBV30 with TRBJ1-5, with D uncertain. Germline V gives CDR1 GTSNPN, CDR2 SVGIG (reference sequence). V dropped 4 bases and J dropped 4 bases, with 17 bases sitting between them. This CDR3 is built from 15 residues. The CDR3 is CAWIPPETINQPQHF. DNA for the CDR3: TGTGCCTGGATTCCCCCCGAGACAATTAATCAGCCCCAGCATTTT. Looking up the rest from reference TRBV30 and TRBJ1-5 gives the full variable domain: SQTIHQWPATLVQPVGSPLSLECTVEGTSNPNLYWYRQAAGRGLQLLFYSVGIGQISSEVPQNLSASRPQDRQFILSSKKLLLSDSGFYLCAWIPPETINQPQHFGDGTRLSIL.

This clone was detected a few times. The V gene is TRBV9, the J gene TRBJ2-5; 9 bases match TRBD2. Germline V gene sequence: CDR1 SGDLS, CDR2 YYNGEE. V lost 1 base, J lost 7 bases, and 8 bases stayed unmatched. The CDR3 is 15 residues long. CDR3 amino acids: CASSVSPGLATTQYF. The CDR3 bases are TGTGCCAGCAGCGTATCGCCCGGACTAGCGACGACCCAGTACTTC.

This clone has just a few counts. This sequence joins TRBV2 and TRBJ2-5; TRBD2 is a possible D gene (5 bases). Germline V gives CDR1 SNHLY, CDR2 FYNNEI. The CDR3 contains 14 residues. Trimming took 3 bases from V and 5 from J, leaving 13 bases between them. The CDR3 loop reads CASSDSEEAETQYF. Written as DNA, the CDR3 is TGTGCCAGCAGTGACTCCGAGGAGGCGGAGACCCAGTACTTC.

J is TRBJ2-7 and V is TRBV28, with a weak D call TRBD2 (5 bases). Germline CDR1 MDHEN, CDR2 SYDVKM. The CDR3 contains 15 residues. Deletions cut 8 bases from V and 6 bases from J, with 23 bases between. CDR3 loop: CASGGEGRFSFEQYF. The CDR3 DNA follows: TGTGCCAGCGGAGGAGAGGGCCGTTTTTCTTTCGAGCAGTACTTC. Together with reference TRBV28 and TRBJ2-7, the CDR3 gives the full variable domain: DVKVTQSSRYLVKRTGEKVFLECVQDMDHENMFWYRQDPGLGLRLIYFSYDVKMKEKGDIPEGYSVSREKKERFSLILESASTNQTSMYLCASGGEGRFSFEQYFGPGTRLTVT.

This clone occurred a few times. The chain links TRBV7-9 to TRBJ2-1; D remains unclear. CDR3 length: 15 residues. Trimming stripped 4 bases from V and 4 bases from J, with 14 bases between. Germline V gene lookup returns CDR1 SEHNR and CDR2 FQNEAQ (reference sequence). This chain's CDR3 is CASSSSGYRYNEQFF. The CDR3 DNA is TGTGCCAGCAGCTCCTCAGGCTACCGATACAATGAGCAGTTCTTC.

V and J are TRBV19 and TRBJ1-2; the D is unclear. The CDR3 extends over 15 amino acids. From germline, CDR1 is LNHDA and CDR2 SQIVND (reference sequence). V lost 8 bases to trimming and J lost 2 bases, with 18 bases between them. CDR3 residues: CASSPQALGNYGYTF. CDR3 DNA sequence: TGTGCCAGTTCGCCGCAAGCCCTAGGAAACTATGGCTACACCTTC.

This clone was seen a handful of times. The rearrangement uses TRBV5-1 and TRBJ2-7; 9 nucleotides line up with TRBD1. There are 13 residues in the CDR3. Germline V CDR1 and CDR2: SGHRS, YFSETQ. Trimming at V came to 4 bases and at J to 6 bases, leaving 5 bases not matched to a gene. In nucleotides, the CDR3 is TGCGCCAGCAGCCCACTGACAGGGGGCGAGCAGTACTTC. Translated: CASSPLTGGEQYF.

This clone was detected a few times. V gene TRBV11-3 combines with J gene TRBJ2-3, with 10 bases aligning to TRBD2. The trim removed 1 base at V and 5 bases at J, leaving 0 bases unmatched. The CDR3 runs 14 residues. The germline gives CDR1 SGHNT, CDR2 YENEEA. DNA for the CDR3: TGTGCCAGCAGCTTAGGACTAGCGGGAGATACGCAGTATTTT. Translated, it gives CASSLGLAGDTQYF.

This clone was detected a few times. The chain employs TRBV7-3 and TRBJ2-1, with a tentative D call TRBD2 (5 bases). Germline CDR1 and CDR2: SGHTA and FQGTGA. This CDR3 region has 13 residues. V lost 2 bases, J lost 5 bases, and 7 bases lay in between. CDR3 sequence (DNA): TGTGCCAGCAGCTTACTAGCCAACAATGAGCAGTTCTTC. Amino acids: CASSLLANNEQFF.

This clone occurred a few times. The chain carries TRBV29-1 and TRBJ2-1, with a tentative D call TRBD2 (5 bases). Germline V gene data show CDR1 as SQVTM and CDR2 as ANQGSEA. CDR3 size: 18 residues. The CDR3, as DNA: TGCAGTGCTCATAGGACGGTGGCGGGCCAGAGCTCCTACAATGAGCAGTTCTTC. Encoded protein: CSAHRTVAGQSSYNEQFF.

This chain uses TRBV11-2 with TRBJ2-5, with D tentatively TRBD1 (6 bases). CDR3 length: 13 residues. V lost 1 base to trimming and J lost 4 bases, with 7 bases between them. The V gene's germline CDR1 is SGHAT and CDR2 FQNNGV. The CDR3 protein is CASSLVQGETQYF. The CDR3 DNA reads TGTGCCAGCAGCTTAGTACAGGGAGAGACCCAGTACTTC.

The CDR3 DNA is TGCGCCAGCAGCTCGGTCGAGCGGGGGTTCCAAGAGACCCAGTACTTC. This encodes CASSSVERGFQETQYF. The genes are TRBV4-1 and TRBJ2-5; 8 positions agree with TRBD2. Trimming at V came to 5 bases and at J to 1 base, leaving 9 bases not matched to a gene. Germline V lookup: CDR1 MGHRA, CDR2 YSYEKL. CDR3 length: 16 amino acids.

The rearrangement uses TRBV7-2 and TRBJ2-2; D perhaps matches TRBD1 (6 bases). The V gene lost 1 base and the J gene lost 3 bases, with 9 bases spanning the gap. CDR3 length: 15 amino acids. Germline loops: CDR1 SGHTA, CDR2 FQGNSA. CDR3: CASSLDGTHTGELFF. The CDR3 nucleotides read TGTGCCAGCAGCTTAGACGGGACACACACCGGGGAGCTGTTTTTT.